This is a list of T cell receptor beta chains from one sample in a study of metastatic and nonmetastatic thyroid tumors. TCRdb reassembled clones from the PCR reads with MiXCR. The sample records approximately 58,000 clones, 20% to 25% being singletons. The sequenced sample was blood. Receptors were obtained from a female donor with papillary thyroid cancer or a benign thyroid nodule (not recorded which). Some clones in this sample may be carry-over from other donors' samples. Both conserved end residues are part of each CDR3. D genes are given only for firm matches. Part of the rows lack a size; the others show once, few, many or a class for expanded clones.

many | TRBJ1-1 | TRBV2 | TRBD1 | CASSGGQGRGTEAFF | TGTGCCAGCAGTGGCGGACAGGGGCGTGGAACTGAAGCTTTCTTT
few | TRBJ2-7 | TRBV5-1 | TRBD2 | CASSLGVAGGSEQYF | TGCGCCAGCAGCTTGGGAGTAGCGGGAGGAAGCGAGCAGTACTTC
- | TRBJ2-3 | TRBV6-1 | - | CASSGLVLDTDTQYF | TGTGCCAGCAGTGGTTTAGTACTGGATACAGATACGCAGTATTTT
many | TRBJ2-1 | TRBV5-1 | TRBD2 | CASRGGTVSYNEQFF | TGCGCCAGCAGGGGAGGGACTGTCTCCTACAATGAGCAGTTCTTC
many | TRBJ2-1 | TRBV7-2 | TRBD2 | CASSFSGRLYNEQFF | TGTGCCAGCAGCTTCAGCGGGAGGTTATACAATGAGCAGTTCTTC
many | TRBJ1-1 | TRBV12-5 | - | CASGLAGNTEAFF | TGTGCTAGTGGTTTGGCAGGGAACACTGAAGCTTTCTTT
few | TRBJ2-7 | TRBV27 | TRBD2 | CASSLFIPSGGPYEHYF | TGTGCCAGCAGTTTATTTATCCCGAGCGGGGGCCCCTACGAGCATTACTTC
few | TRBJ1-5 | TRBV12-3/TRBV12-4 | - | CASSPDRRNQPQHF | TGTGCCAGCAGCCCCGACAGAAGAAATCAGCCCCAGCATTTT
many | TRBJ1-1 | TRBV7-9 | - | CASSFAQNTEAFF | TGTGCCAGCAGCTTCGCACAGAACACTGAAGCTTTCTTT
- | TRBJ1-1 | TRBV3-1 | - | CASSQGRNTEDSF | TGTGCCAGCAGCCAAGGGAGGAACACTGAAGATTCCTTT
- | TRBJ2-7 | TRBV5-1 | - | CASSLCGQLYEQYF | TGCGCCAGCAGCTTGTGTGGACAGCTATACGAGCAGTACTTC
few | TRBJ2-7 | TRBV6-1 | TRBD2 | CASSETSGSSYEQYF | TGTGCCAGCAGTGAAACTAGCGGGAGCTCCTACGAGCAGTACTTC
many | TRBJ1-1 | TRBV7-2 | - | CASSLYQLNTEAFF | TGTGCCAGCAGCTTGTATCAGCTGAACACTGAAGCTTTCTTT
- | TRBJ2-1 | TRBV6-1 | - | CARSPTPDTSYNEQFF | TGTGCCAGAAGTCCCACCCCGGACACCTCATACAATGAGCAGTTCTTC
- | TRBJ2-3 | TRBV9 | - | CASGVGGRTRNSDTQYF | TGTGCCAGCGGCGTCGGGGGAAGGACAAGGAACTCAGATACGCAGTATTTT
once | TRBJ2-2 | TRBV20-1 | TRBD1 | CSAPSGGIGQLFF | TGCAGTGCGCCGTCAGGGGGCATCGGGCAGCTGTTTTTT
- | TRBJ1-4 | TRBV5-1 | - | CASSFPTIGGTNEKPFF | TGCGCCAGCAGCTTTCCGACTATCGGCGGTACCAATGAAAAACCGTTTTTT
many | TRBJ1-2 | TRBV2 | - | CASTPPGGDYGYTF | TGTGCCAGCACCCCCCCCGGGGGTGACTATGGCTACACCTTC
few | TRBJ2-3 | TRBV20-1 | TRBD1 | CSAPTGSSDTQYF | TGCAGTGCCCCGACAGGGAGTTCAGATACGCAGTATTTT
many | TRBJ2-5 | TRBV6-1 | - | CASRWMQETQYF | TGTGCCAGCCGATGGATGCAAGAGACCCAGTACTTC
once | TRBJ1-5 | TRBV6-1 | - | CASSDYSDNQPLHF | TGTGCCAGCAGTGATTACAGTGACAATCAGCCCCTGCATTTT
- | TRBJ2-2 | TRBV11-1 | TRBD1 | CASSTWTGAGELFF | TGTGCCAGCAGCACGTGGACAGGGGCCGGGGAGCTGTTTTTT
many | TRBJ2-7 | TRBV20-1 | - | CSASREWSYEQYF | TGCAGTGCTAGCAGAGAATGGTCCTACGAGCAGTACTTC
many | TRBJ1-2 | TRBV14 | TRBD1 | CASSPDRGKGYTF | TGTGCCAGCAGCCCGGACAGGGGGAAAGGCTACACCTTC
many | TRBJ1-5 | TRBV19 | - | CASSISDIGQPQHF | TGTGCCAGTAGTATCTCGGACATCGGACAGCCCCAGCATTTT
many | TRBJ2-1 | TRBV28 | - | CASTGGNYNNEQFF | TGTGCCAGCACGGGCGGGAACTACAACAATGAGCAGTTCTTC
many | TRBJ1-2 | TRBV6-5 | TRBD1 | CASSRQSGTGEYGYTF | TGTGCCAGCAGCCGACAATCCGGGACAGGAGAGTATGGCTACACCTTC
many | TRBJ1-4 | TRBV2 | TRBD1 | CASRKTGDDEKLFF | TGTGCCAGCAGGAAGACAGGGGATGATGAAAAACTGTTTTTT
many | TRBJ1-4 | TRBV7-6 | - | CASTLGQGAFEKLFF | TGTGCCAGCACCTTAGGTCAGGGAGCATTTGAAAAACTGTTTTTT